Shown below are 11 T cell receptor beta chains from a single sample sequenced in a study of regulatory T cells in long-lasting Graves disease. Stated time point: newly diagnosed GD, antithyroid drugs for less than 3 months. There was RNA extracted from PBMCs, and the TCR library was made from it. Combining iRepertoire HTBI primers with Arm-PCR of CDR3 regions, the authors built TCR beta libraries. TCRdb passed the multiplex PCR reads through MiXCR, listing each CDR3 protein once. Of 200,000 to 250,000 distinct CDR3 sequences in the sample, about 18% were seen once. Source: peripheral blood mononuclear cells (PBMCs), taken at new diagnosis, from a patient treated with antithyroid drugs. The receptors shown here come from a female donor with Graves disease.

This clonotype has only a few counts. This sequence joins TRBV6-1 and TRBJ2-3, with 9 bases that match TRBD2. Germline V lookup: CDR1 MNHNS, CDR2 SASEGT. V shed 6 bases, J shed 1 base, and the junction held 14 bases outside the gene matches. There are 18 residues in the CDR3. The chain's CDR3 is CASRGTSRRTLGTDTQYF. DNA for the CDR3: TGTGCCAGCAGAGGGACTAGCCGACGCACTTTGGGCACAGATACGCAGTATTTT.

Worth noting for this clonotype: A single base separates this from a much larger clone, so it may be a read error. The chain recombines TRBV20-1 with TRBJ1-2, with D possibly being TRBD1 (6 bases). The CDR3 extends over 15 amino acids. The V gene's germline CDR1 is DFQATT and CDR2 SNEGSKA (reference sequence). As DNA, the CDR3 is TGCAGTGCTAGAGAAGGCCGGACAGTAGACTATGGCTGCACCTTC. This translates into CSAREGRTVDYGCTF.

This chain joins TRBV12-3 or TRBV12-4 and TRBJ1-1; perhaps TRBD1 as D (5 bases). The germline V and J ends were trimmed by 3 bases and 1 base, with 21 bases remaining between them. The CDR3 has 18 residues. Written as DNA, the CDR3 is TGTGCCAGCAGTTTGAACCACCGGGGGATGGGACCGAACACTGAAGCTTTCTTT. It codes for CASSLNHRGMGPNTEAFF.

This clonotype was seen ten or more times. The V and J genes are TRBV6-1 and TRBJ2-5; TRBD2 is a possible D gene (5 bases). CDR1 and CDR2 (germline): MNHNS, SASEGT. With 6 bases removed from V and 1 base from J, the gap between germline ends came to 9 bases. The CDR3 totals 13 residues. DNA of the CDR3: TGTGCCAGCAGCTCGGACTCCCAAGAGACCCAGTACTTC. This translates into CASSSDSQETQYF.

This clonotype was found many times. This sequence joins TRBV2 and TRBJ2-3, with no clear D. The CDR3 sequence is 11 residues long. Trimming shortened V by 8 bases and J by 5 bases, and 8 bases separated the two germline ends. Germline lookup yields CDR1 SNHLY and CDR2 FYNNEI. The CDR3 loop reads CASLRLDTQYF. The DNA of the CDR3 is TGTGCCAGCCTAAGACTAGATACGCAGTATTTT.

This clonotype appeared a few times. This chain links TRBV19 with TRBJ2-3; 9 bases line up with TRBD1. V lost 4 bases and J lost 5; bases outside the gene matches: 1. Germline V gene sequence: CDR1 LNHDA, CDR2 SQIVND (reference sequence). The CDR3 length is 13 residues. This chain's CDR3 is CASSRTGEDTQYF. CDR3 nucleotides: TGTGCCAGTAGTAGGACAGGGGAAGATACGCAGTATTTT.

This clonotype was observed many times. The V call is TRBV12-5, the J call TRBJ1-6; D possibly corresponds to TRBD1 (5 bases). V was pared by 6 bases and J by 4 bases, with 10 bases between. Germline V gives CDR1 LGHNT, CDR2 FRNRAP. The CDR3 length is 14 residues. CDR3 nucleotide sequence: TGTGCTAGTGGCCGGGACGGGTATAATTCACCCCTCCACTTT. Translation gives CASGRDGYNSPLHF.

This clonotype has a count of ten or more. This rearrangement joins TRBV5-1 to TRBJ2-5; perhaps TRBD1 as D (6 bases). The CDR3 spans 15 residues. Trimming removed 7 bases from V and 0 bases from J, with 16 bases in between. Germline V lookup: CDR1 SGHRS, CDR2 YFSETQ. For the CDR3, the DNA is TGCGCCAGCCACGAGAAGGGGACACACCAAGAGACCCAGTACTTC. Its protein product is CASHEKGTHQETQYF.

This clonotype was counted at least ten times. The chain carries TRBV6-2 or TRBV6-3 and TRBJ2-1; possibly TRBD2 for D (5 bases). V dropped 5 bases and J dropped 0 bases, with 14 bases sitting between them. Germline assignment: CDR1 MNHEY and CDR2 SVGEGT. The CDR3 runs 16 residues. The DNA of the CDR3 is TGTGCCAGCAGTACCGGGGTTCTACGCTCCTACAATGAGCAGTTCTTC. Its translation is CASSTGVLRSYNEQFF.

There are many counts of this clonotype. The gene calls are TRBV27 and TRBJ1-2; TRBD1 might be the D (5 bases). Germline loops: CDR1 MNHEY, CDR2 SMNVEV (reference sequence). V dropped 3 bases and J dropped 6 bases, with 11 bases sitting between them. CDR3 length: 13 amino acids. The CDR3 region is CASSFWGVNGYTF. CDR3 DNA: TGTGCCAGCAGTTTTTGGGGGGTTAATGGCTACACCTTC.

This chain joins TRBV27 and TRBJ1-4; maybe TRBD1 (6 bases). This CDR3 is 14 amino acids long. Germline CDR1 reads MNHEY; CDR2 reads SMNVEV (reference sequence). The V gene lost 6 bases and the J gene lost 2 bases, with 10 bases spanning the gap. The CDR3 loop is CASRLQGTNEKLFF. DNA for the CDR3: TGTGCCAGCAGATTGCAGGGGACTAATGAAAAACTGTTTTTT.